Listed below are T cell receptor beta chains from one sample, sequenced in a study of T cell repertoires in cytomegalovirus infection. Antigens of these TCRs are unknown. From the reads, TCRdb called clonotypes with MiXCR, one entry per CDR3 protein. This table has a few hundred thousand distinct CDR3 sequences, about 40% appearing once. This sample comprised cultured PBMCs, obtained from culture after CMV antigen stimulation. The receptors were sampled from a human donor in good health (CMV status not recorded). Some clones in this sample may be carry-over from other donors' samples. The CDR3 runs from the conserved cysteine through the conserved F or W. The D gene is left open where the match is weak. Expanded clones get a size class; other rows say once, few or many, or leave the size out.

clone_size: .; d_call: .; j_call: TRBJ1-2; v_call: TRBV28; cdr3_nt: TGTGCCAGCAGCCCCTTGGGCTACTATGGCTACACCTTC; cdr3_aa: CASSPLGYYGYTF
clone_size: .; d_call: .; j_call: TRBJ2-7; v_call: TRBV7-9; cdr3_nt: TGTGCCAGCAGCTTAACCCCTCCTGGGCAGTACTTC; cdr3_aa: CASSLTPPGQYF
clone_size: .; d_call: .; j_call: TRBJ1-1; v_call: TRBV15; cdr3_nt: TGTGCCACCAGCTGGGGAGGTACTGAAGCTTTCTTT; cdr3_aa: CATSWGGTEAFF
clone_size: few; d_call: TRBD1; j_call: TRBJ2-1; v_call: TRBV7-9; cdr3_nt: TGTGCCAGCACACCTTCAAGGGGACAGGTTTACAATGAGCAGTTCTTC; cdr3_aa: CASTPSRGQVYNEQFF
clone_size: .; d_call: TRBD1; j_call: TRBJ2-5; v_call: TRBV6-5; cdr3_nt: TGTGCCAGCAGACGACAGGGCCAAGAGACCCAGTACTTC; cdr3_aa: CASRRQGQETQYF
clone_size: .; d_call: .; j_call: TRBJ2-2; v_call: TRBV6-5; cdr3_nt: TGTGCCAGCAGTTACTCAGGTTACACCGGGGAGCTGTTTTTT; cdr3_aa: CASSYSGYTGELFF
clone_size: .; d_call: .; j_call: TRBJ1-4; v_call: TRBV7-2; cdr3_nt: TGTGCCAGCAGCTCGGCGGGGGGGTGGGATGAAAAACTGTTTTTT; cdr3_aa: CASSSAGGWDEKLFF
clone_size: few; d_call: .; j_call: TRBJ2-1; v_call: TRBV12-3/TRBV12-4; cdr3_nt: TGTGCCAGCAGTTTTCCAGCAAATGAGCAGTTCTTC; cdr3_aa: CASSFPANEQFF
clone_size: few; d_call: .; j_call: TRBJ2-5; v_call: TRBV7-2; cdr3_nt: TGTGCCAGCAGTATCACCTCGTACCAAGAGACCCAGTACTTC; cdr3_aa: CASSITSYQETQYF
clone_size: once; d_call: .; j_call: TRBJ1-4; v_call: TRBV27; cdr3_nt: TGTGCCAGCAGTTTCACGAGGGTAGAAAAACTGTTTTTT; cdr3_aa: CASSFTRVEKLFF
clone_size: .; d_call: TRBD1; j_call: TRBJ1-6; v_call: TRBV7-8; cdr3_nt: TGTGCCAGCAGCTTAGAACAGGGGGCGAGTAATTCACCCCTCCACTTT; cdr3_aa: CASSLEQGASNSPLHF
clone_size: .; d_call: TRBD2; j_call: TRBJ2-7; v_call: TRBV2; cdr3_nt: TGTGCCAGCAGCGGGGGGGCCCCTAGGGAGCAGTACTTC; cdr3_aa: CASSGGAPREQYF